This TCR beta chain was captured by sequencing in a study of identical twins. This CDR3 has 16 residues. The germline V gene has CDR1 MNHEY and CDR2 SMNVEV (reference sequence). With 3 bases clipped from V and 9 bases from J, the junction kept 10 bases outside the gene matches. This clonotype appeared a few times. Each CDR3 protein gets one entry after TCRdb re-called the 5' RACE reads with MiXCR. The sample yields about 720,000 distinct CDR3 sequences, approximately 18% seen once. The same sample was also used in a study of T cells expressing NK-cell markers. As that report states: Underlying the TCR beta repertoires were sorted CD3+CD56+NKG2C+, CD3+CD56+NKG2C- and CD3+CD56-NKG2C+ T cells. Sequencing covered eight donors, seven HCMV-seropositive and one seronegative. In several experiments, sorting was confined to alpha-beta TCR T cells through use of an anti-gamma-delta TCR antibody.

This TCR derives from a woman aged 18-29 years in good health. The rearrangement joins TRBV27 to TRBJ2-5; 13 positions agree with TRBD2. Sequencing was performed on PBMCs. CDR3 DNA sequence: TGTGCCAGCAGTTTCCGGACTAGCGGGGGCCCCACGGCCCAGTACTTC. Protein product: CASSFRTSGGPTAQYF.